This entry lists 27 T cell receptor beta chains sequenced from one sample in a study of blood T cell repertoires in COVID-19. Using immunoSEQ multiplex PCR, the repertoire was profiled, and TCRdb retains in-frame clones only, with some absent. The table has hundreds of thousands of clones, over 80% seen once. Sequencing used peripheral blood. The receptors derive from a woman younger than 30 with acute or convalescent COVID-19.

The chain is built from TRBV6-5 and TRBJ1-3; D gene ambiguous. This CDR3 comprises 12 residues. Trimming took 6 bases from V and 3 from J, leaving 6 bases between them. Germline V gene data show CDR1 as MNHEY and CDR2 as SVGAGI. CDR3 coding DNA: TGTGCCAGCAGGGAGATTGGAAACACCATATATTTT. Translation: CASREIGNTIYF.

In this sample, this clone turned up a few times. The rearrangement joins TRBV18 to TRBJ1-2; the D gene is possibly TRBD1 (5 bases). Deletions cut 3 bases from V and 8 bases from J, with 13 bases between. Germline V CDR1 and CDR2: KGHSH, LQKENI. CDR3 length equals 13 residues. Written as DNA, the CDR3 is TGTGCCAGCTCACCCACCTCAGGGAAAGGCTACACCTTC. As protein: CASSPTSGKGYTF.

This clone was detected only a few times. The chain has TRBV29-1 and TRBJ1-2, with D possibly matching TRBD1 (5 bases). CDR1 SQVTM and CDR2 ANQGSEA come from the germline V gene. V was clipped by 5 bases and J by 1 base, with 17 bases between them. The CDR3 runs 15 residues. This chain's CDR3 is CSVCYVGQLNYGYTF. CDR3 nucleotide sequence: TGCAGCGTTTGCTATGTGGGGCAGCTTAACTATGGCTACACCTTC.

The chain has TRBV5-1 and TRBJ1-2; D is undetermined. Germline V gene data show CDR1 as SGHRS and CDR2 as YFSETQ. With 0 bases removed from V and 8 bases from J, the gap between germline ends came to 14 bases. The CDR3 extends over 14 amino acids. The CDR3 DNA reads TGCGCCAGCAGCTTGGAGACACTCGCCTCGGGCTACACCTTC. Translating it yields CASSLETLASGYTF.

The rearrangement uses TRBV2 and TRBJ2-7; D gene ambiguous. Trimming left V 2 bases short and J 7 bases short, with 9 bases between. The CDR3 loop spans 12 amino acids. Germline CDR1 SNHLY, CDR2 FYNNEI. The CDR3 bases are TGTGCCAGCAGTGAATGGAGAAGGGAGCAGTACTTC. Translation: CASSEWRREQYF.

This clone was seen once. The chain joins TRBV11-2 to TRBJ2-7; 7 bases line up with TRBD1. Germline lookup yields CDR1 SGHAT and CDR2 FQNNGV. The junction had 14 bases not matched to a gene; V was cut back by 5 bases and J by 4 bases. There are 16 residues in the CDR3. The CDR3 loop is CASSPSPRGQLYEQYF. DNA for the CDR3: TGTGCCAGCAGCCCCTCACCCCGGGGACAGCTATACGAGCAGTACTTC.

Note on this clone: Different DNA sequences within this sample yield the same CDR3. CDR3 sequence (DNA): TGTGCCAGCAGCGTATCAGGTGCTTCCTACGAGCAGTACTTC. Encoded protein: CASSVSGASYEQYF. The chain joins TRBV9 to TRBJ2-7; no definite D call. CDR1 and CDR2 (germline): SGDLS, YYNGEE. V lost 1 base and J 1 base, leaving 9 bases between the germline ends. This CDR3 spans 14 amino acids.

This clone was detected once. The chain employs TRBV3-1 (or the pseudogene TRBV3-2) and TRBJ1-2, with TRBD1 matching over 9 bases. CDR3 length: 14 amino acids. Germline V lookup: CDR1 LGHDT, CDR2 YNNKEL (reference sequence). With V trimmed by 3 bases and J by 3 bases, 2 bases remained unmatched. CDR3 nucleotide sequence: TGTGCCAGCAGCCATCGGACAGGGGACTATGGCTACACCTTC. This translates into CASSHRTGDYGYTF.

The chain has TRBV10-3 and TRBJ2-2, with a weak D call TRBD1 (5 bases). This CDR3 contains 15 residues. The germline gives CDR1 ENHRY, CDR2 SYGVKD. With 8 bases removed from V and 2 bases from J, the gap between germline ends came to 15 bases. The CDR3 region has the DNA TGTGCCATCGAAGGAGACAGCTCTAACACCGGGGAGCTGTTTTTT. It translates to CAIEGDSSNTGELFF.

This CDR3 reads CASSQDSGKNIQYF. The CDR3 bases are TGTGCCAGCAGCCAAGACTCGGGCAAAAACATTCAGTACTTC. The rearrangement joins TRBV3-1 (or the pseudogene TRBV3-2) to TRBJ2-4, with D uncertain. The CDR3 loop spans 14 amino acids. Trimming left V 0 bases short and J 3 bases short, with 6 bases between. Germline loops: CDR1 LGHDT, CDR2 YNNKEL (reference sequence).

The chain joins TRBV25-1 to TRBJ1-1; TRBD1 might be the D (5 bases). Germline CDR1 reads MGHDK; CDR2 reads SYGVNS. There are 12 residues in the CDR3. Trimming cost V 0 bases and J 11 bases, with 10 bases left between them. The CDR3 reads CASSEYGGEAFF. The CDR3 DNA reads TGTGCCAGCAGTGAATATGGGGGGGAGGCTTTCTTT.

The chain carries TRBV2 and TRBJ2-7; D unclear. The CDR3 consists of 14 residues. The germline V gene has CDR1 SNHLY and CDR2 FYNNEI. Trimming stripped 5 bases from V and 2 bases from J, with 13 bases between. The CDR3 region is CASSSQTGTYEQYF. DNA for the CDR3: TGTGCCAGCAGTTCCCAGACTGGCACCTACGAGCAGTACTTC.

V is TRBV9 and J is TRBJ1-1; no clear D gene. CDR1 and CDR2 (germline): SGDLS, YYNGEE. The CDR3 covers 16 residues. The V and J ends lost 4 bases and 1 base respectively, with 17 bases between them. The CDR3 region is CASSPSVPSRNTEAFF. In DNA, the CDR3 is TGTGCCAGCAGCCCAAGTGTGCCCTCGAGGAACACTGAAGCTTTCTTT.

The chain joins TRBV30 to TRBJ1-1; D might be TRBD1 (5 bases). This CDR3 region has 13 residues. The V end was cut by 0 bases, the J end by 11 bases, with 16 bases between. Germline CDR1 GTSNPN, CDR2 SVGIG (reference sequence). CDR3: CAWSVSGPQEAFF. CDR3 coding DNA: TGTGCCTGGAGTGTCTCAGGGCCCCAGGAGGCTTTCTTT. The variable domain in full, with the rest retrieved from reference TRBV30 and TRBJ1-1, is SQTIHQWPATLVQPVGSPLSLECTVEGTSNPNLYWYRQAAGRGLQLLFYSVGIGQISSEVPQNLSASRPQDRQFILSSKKLLLSDSGFYLCAWSVSGPQEAFFGQGTRLTVV.

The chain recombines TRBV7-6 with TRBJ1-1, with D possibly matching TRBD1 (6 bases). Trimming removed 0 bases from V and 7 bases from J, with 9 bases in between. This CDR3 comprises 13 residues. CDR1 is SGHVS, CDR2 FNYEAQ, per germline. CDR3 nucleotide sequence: TGTGCCAGCAGCTTAGCGGGGGCGAGTGAAGCTTTCTTT. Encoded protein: CASSLAGASEAFF.

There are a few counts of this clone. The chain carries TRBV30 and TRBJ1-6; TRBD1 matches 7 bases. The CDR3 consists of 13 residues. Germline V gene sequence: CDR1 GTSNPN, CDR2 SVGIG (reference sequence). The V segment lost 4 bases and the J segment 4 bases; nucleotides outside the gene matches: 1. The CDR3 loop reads CAWTGQYNSPLHF. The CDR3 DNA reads TGTGCCTGGACGGGACAGTATAATTCACCCCTCCACTTT.

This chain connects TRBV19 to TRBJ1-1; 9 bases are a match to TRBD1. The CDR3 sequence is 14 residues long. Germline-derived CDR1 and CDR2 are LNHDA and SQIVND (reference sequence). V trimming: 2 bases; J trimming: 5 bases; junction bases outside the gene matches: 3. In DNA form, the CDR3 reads TGTGCCAGTAGTATATGGGGACAGGGAACTGAAGCTTTCTTT. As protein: CASSIWGQGTEAFF.

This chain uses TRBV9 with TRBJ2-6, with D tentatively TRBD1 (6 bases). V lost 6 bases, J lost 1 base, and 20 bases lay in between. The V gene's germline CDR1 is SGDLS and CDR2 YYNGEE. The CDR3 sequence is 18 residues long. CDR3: CASNPLGEGGSGANVLTF. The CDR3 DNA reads TGTGCCAGCAACCCACTCGGGGAAGGGGGATCTGGGGCCAACGTCCTGACTTTC.

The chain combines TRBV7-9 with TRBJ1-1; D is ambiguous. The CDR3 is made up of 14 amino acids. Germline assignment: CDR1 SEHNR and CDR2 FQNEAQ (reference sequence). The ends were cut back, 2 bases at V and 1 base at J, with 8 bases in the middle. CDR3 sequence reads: CASSLIGENTEAFF. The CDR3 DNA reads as TGTGCCAGCAGCTTAATTGGAGAGAACACTGAAGCTTTCTTT.

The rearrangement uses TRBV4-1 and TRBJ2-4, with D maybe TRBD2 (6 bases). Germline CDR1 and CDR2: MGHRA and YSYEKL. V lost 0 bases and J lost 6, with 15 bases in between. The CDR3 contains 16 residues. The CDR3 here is CASSQEGEVGGNIQYF. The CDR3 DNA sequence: TGCGCCAGCAGCCAAGAAGGGGAGGTCGGAGGAAACATTCAGTACTTC.

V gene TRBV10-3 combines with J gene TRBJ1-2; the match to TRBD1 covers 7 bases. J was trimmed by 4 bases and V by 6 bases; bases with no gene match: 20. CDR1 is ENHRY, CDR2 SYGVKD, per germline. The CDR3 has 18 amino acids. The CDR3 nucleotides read TGTGCCATCAGGGGAATCGACAGGGCACGCGAGGTTGGCTATGGCTACACCTTC. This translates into CAIRGIDRAREVGYGYTF.

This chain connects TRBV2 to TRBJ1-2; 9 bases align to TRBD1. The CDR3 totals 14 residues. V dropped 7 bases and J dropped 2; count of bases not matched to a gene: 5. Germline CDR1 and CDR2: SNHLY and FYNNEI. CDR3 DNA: TGTGCCAGCAAGCCCGGGACAGGGAACTATGGCTACACCTTC. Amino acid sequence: CASKPGTGNYGYTF.

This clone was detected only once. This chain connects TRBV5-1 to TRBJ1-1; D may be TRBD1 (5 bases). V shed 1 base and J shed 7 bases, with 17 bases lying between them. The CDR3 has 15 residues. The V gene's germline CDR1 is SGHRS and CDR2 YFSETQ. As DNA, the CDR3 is TGCGCCAGCAGCTTGTTTGAATGGGGAAGGGGTGAAGCTTTCTTT. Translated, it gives CASSLFEWGRGEAFF.

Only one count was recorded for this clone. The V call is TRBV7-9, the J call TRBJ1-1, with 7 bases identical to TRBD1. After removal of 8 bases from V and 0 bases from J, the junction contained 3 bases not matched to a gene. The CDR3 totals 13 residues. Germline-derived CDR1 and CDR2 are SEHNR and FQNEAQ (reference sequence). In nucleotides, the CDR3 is TGTGCCAGCGGGACAGAACTGAACACTGAAGCTTTCTTT. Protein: CASGTELNTEAFF.

Here the CDR3 reads CASSNYYEQYF. CDR3 DNA: TGTGCCAGCAGTAATTACTACGAGCAGTACTTC. The gene calls are TRBV12-3 or TRBV12-4 and TRBJ2-7; D remains ambiguous. V lost 5 bases and J 3 bases, leaving 5 bases between the germline ends. The CDR3 spans 11 residues.

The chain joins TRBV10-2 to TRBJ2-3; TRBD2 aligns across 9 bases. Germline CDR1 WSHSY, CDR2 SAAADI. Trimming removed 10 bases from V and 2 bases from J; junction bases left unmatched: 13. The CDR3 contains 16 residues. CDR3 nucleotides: TGCGCCACCAAGGGGGGGACTAGCTTAATCACAGATACGCAGTATTTT. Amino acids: CATKGGTSLITDTQYF.

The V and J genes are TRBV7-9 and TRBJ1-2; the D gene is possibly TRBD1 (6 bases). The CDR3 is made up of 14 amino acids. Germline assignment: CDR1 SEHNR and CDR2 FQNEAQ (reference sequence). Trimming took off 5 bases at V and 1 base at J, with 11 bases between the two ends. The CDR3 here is CASSRGQLNYGYTF. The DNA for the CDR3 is TGTGCCAGCAGCAGAGGACAGCTTAACTATGGCTACACCTTC. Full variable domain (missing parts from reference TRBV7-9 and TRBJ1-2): DTGVSQNPRHKITKRGQNVTFRCDPISEHNRLYWYRQTLGQGPEFLTYFQNEAQLEKSRLLSDRFSAERPKGSFSTLEIQRTEQGDSAMYLCASSRGQLNYGYTFGSGTRLTVV.